This T cell receptor beta chain was documented in a study of long-term antiretroviral therapy in people with HIV (dated 2022 in TCRdb). Turning to the overall study: The earliest samples were collected roughly a decade before the 2015 WHO recommendation for immediate ART, at a time when ART was usually postponed until CD4 counts fell. A retrospective serial study tested whether changes in peripheral blood TRB repertoire composition and diversity were associated with ART initiation and durable HIV suppression. A total of 192 cryopreserved PBMC samples came from a few dozen adults with confirmed HIV infection and were collected serially over a mean of about six years (range 1-12). Among the 30 to 35 participants with HIV, more than ten were female. No cross-contamination during QIAcube processing turned up in test extractions that ran a monoclonal T-cell line alongside approximately 35 polyclonal samples.

The immunoSEQ hsTCRB v3.0 assay was used at survey level resolution to sequence the TRB variable region. TRB sequencing targeted a depth of about 40,000-55,000 T-cell genomes per sample. TRB libraries were pooled and sequenced on an Illumina MiSeq using a v3 150-cycle kit. The paper's data handling went like this. Analysis of repertoires was carried out in R inside a reproducible Nextflow workflow spanning QC, data transformation and analysis. LymphoSeq2, an R package for exploring AIRR-Seq data, was used to implement custom analyses. A handful of samples that produced fewer than 5000 total TRB sequences were removed, so 150 to 200 HIV repertoires were analyzed. Among the approximately 200 retained HIV repertoires, about 57 were collected before ART initiation and 129 were collected after ART initiation. Repertoires were downsampled to 5000 TRB nucleotide sequences, and summary statistics were averaged over 100 downsampling iterations. The analysis kept only TRB sequences whose CDR3 regions were at least seven amino acids long. Diversity was measured with a Shannon entropy-derived clonality score and the Gini coefficient. In repertoire networks, the top 5000 CDR3 amino acid sequences were linked whenever an edit distance of one separated two sequences. For TRB CDR3 amino acid sequences, GLIPH2 was used to predict antigen specificity groups and MHC restriction. To flag known associations with CMV, EBV, HIV or tissue antigens, CDR3 amino acid sequences were compared against VDJdb and McPAS-TCR. Pre-ART, post-ART and control groups were compared with Wilcoxon signed-rank tests and Holm-Bonferroni correction. What TCRdb holds here is the immuneACCESS table cut down to in-frame rearrangements. Part of the clones is not present; checked against another copy, under half of the missing clones reflect an unresolved V gene, and the others are unexplained. The DNA gave D and trimming, while V, J and clone size come from that table. Across this sample there are approximately 35,000 clones, with about 96% seen only once. Jointly, the top ten make up approximately 3% of the sample.

On the study overall, not on this receptor specifically: A significant increase in TRB diversity was found to be associated with ART initiation, although TRB diversity was observed to remain significantly below that of transplant donor controls even after long-term ART. Expanded TRB clones identified before ART initiation dominated the repertoire at all time points, although this dominance fluctuated and declined in many PLHIV after ART. The samples span the years 2004 to 2017, and the ART regimens used at that time may not be as effective as current regimens. Because PBMC availability was limited, only the TCR beta chain was sequenced, with no alpha chain pairing. No data were available on ART adherence, viral resistance or therapy changes, limiting inferences about post-ART repertoire changes. CDR3 length ranges in HIV repertoires were narrower than in controls, and network structure suggested an antigen-experienced repertoire with only a slight naive shift after ART. Because pre-ART samples had limited cell numbers, profiling was done on unsorted PBMC rather than on sorted CD4+ and CD8+ T cells.

A word on this clone: Its recognized antigen is unknown. Base qualities are not recorded, but no much larger clone differs from it by a single base.

Trimming accounts for 10 bases at V and 6 bases at J, while the number of junction bases matched to no gene is 10. From its cysteine to its phenylalanine, the CDR3 spans 14 amino acids. Only the CDR3 DNA is retained, 42 bases long and in frame from the first base. The germline V gene specifies MNHNS as CDR1 and SASEGT as CDR2. To be included, a participant needed at least one PBMC sample from before ART initiation plus at least two post-ART samples. Every participant with HIV received treatment in the United States of America. Before DNA extraction, cryopreserved samples of about 1-11 million PBMC were thawed and then washed. At the time of the earliest PBMC sample, participants with HIV were aged between about 20 and 54 years. Per participant, PBMC samples came from 1-4 timepoints prior to ART initiation and 2-8 timepoints following ART initiation, for a median of 7 samples. For every participant, serial HIV viral load, CD4+ T-cell count, ART history and demographic data were obtained. Using a Qiagen kit on a QIAcube, genomic DNA was extracted from unsorted PBMC, with samples processed in batches of 12.

Recombination linked TRBV6-1 to TRBJ2-2, and TRBD2 aligns with 8 junction nucleotides. This clonotype originated in a young man with HIV. Sequencing was performed on unsorted PBMCs, taken 6.9 years after starting antiretroviral therapy. The DNA sequence is given as TGTGCCACTCTTCTCGGGGGGGCCTCCGGGGAGCTGTTTTTT. This yields the protein CATLLGGASGELFF.